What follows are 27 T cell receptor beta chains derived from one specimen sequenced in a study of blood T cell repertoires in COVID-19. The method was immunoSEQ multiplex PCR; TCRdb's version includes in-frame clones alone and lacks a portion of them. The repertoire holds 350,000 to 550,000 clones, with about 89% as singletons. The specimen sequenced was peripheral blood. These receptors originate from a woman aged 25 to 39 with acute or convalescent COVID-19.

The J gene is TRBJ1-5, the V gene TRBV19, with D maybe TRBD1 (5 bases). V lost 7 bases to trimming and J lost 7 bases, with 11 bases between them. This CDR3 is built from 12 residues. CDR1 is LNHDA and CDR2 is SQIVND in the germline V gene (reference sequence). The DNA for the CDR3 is TGTGCCAGTAATTGGGGGGACCAGCCCCAGCATTTT. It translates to CASNWGDQPQHF.

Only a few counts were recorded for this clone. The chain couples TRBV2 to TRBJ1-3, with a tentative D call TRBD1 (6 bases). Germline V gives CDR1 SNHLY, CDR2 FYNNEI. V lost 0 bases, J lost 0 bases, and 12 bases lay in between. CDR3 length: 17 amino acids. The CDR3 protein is CASSEAYWGLSGNTIYF. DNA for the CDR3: TGTGCCAGCAGTGAAGCGTACTGGGGGCTCTCTGGAAACACCATATATTTT. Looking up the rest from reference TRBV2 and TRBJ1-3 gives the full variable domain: EPEVTQTPSHQVTQMGQEVILRCVPISNHLYFYWYRQILGQKVEFLVSFYNNEISEKSEIFDDQFSVERPDGSNFTLKIRSTKLEDSAMYFCASSEAYWGLSGNTIYFGEGSWLTVV.

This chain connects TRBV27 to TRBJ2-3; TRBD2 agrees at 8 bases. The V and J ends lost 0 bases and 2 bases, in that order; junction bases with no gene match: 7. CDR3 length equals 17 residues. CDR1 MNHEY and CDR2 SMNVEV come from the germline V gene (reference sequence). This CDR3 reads CASSLSFLAGTTDTQYF. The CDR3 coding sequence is TGTGCCAGCAGTTTATCGTTCCTAGCGGGCACCACAGATACGCAGTATTTT.

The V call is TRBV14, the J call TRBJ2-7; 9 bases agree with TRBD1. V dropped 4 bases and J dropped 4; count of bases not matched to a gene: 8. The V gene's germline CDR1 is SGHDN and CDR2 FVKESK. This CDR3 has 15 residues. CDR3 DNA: TGTGCCAGCAGCCTCGGGACAGGGATCTTATACGAGCAGTACTTC. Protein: CASSLGTGILYEQYF.

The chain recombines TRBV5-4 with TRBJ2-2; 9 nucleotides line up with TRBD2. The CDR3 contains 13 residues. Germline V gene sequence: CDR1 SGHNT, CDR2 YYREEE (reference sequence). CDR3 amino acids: CANSGGLTGELFF. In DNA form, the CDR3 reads TGTGCTAATAGCGGGGGTCTCACCGGGGAGCTGTTTTTT.

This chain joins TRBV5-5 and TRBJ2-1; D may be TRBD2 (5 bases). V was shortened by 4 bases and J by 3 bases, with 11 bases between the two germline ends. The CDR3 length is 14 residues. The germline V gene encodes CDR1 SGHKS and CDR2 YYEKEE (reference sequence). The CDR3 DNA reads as TGTGCCAGCAGCGCCCGAGCGGTCTACAATGAGCAGTTCTTC. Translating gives CASSARAVYNEQFF. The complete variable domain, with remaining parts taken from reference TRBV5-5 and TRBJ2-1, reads DAGVTQSPTHLIKTRGQQVTLRCSPISGHKSVSWYQQVLGQGPQFIFQYYEKEERGRGNFPDRFSARQFPNYSSELNVNALLLGDSALYLCASSARAVYNEQFFGPGTRLTVL.

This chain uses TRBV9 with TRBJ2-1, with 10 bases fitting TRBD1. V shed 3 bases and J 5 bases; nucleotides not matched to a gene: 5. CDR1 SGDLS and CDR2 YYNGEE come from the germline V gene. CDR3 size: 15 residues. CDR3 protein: CASSGRDRGHNEQFF. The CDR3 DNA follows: TGTGCCAGCAGCGGCCGGGACAGGGGACACAATGAGCAGTTCTTC.

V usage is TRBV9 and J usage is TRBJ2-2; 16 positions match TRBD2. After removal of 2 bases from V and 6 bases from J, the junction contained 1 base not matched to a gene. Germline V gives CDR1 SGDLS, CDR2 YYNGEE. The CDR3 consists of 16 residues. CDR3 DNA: TGTGCCAGCAGCGTTGGGACTAGCGGGGGGGCCGGGGAGCTGTTTTTT. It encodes CASSVGTSGGAGELFF.

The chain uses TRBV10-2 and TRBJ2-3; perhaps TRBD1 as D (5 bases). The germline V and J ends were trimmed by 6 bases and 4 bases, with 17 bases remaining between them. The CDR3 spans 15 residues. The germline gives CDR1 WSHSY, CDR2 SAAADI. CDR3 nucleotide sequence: TGCGCCAGCAGCGACAGCATCACAAGGTCAGATACGCAGTATTTT. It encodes CASSDSITRSDTQYF.

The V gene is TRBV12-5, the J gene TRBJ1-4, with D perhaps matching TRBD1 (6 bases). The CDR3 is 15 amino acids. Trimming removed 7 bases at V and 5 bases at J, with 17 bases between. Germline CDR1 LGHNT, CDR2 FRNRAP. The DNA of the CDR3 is TGTGCTAGTGCCCCACCTGGACAGCGAAATGAAAAACTGTTTTTT. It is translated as CASAPPGQRNEKLFF.

CDR3 nucleotide sequence: TGCGCCAGCAGCTTGGTGGGCAGGTCTGGAAACACCATATATTTT. This sequence encodes CASSLVGRSGNTIYF. The V gene is TRBV5-1, the J gene TRBJ1-3, with no clear D. The ends were cut back, 0 bases at V and 1 base at J, with 8 bases in the middle. CDR1 and CDR2 from the germline V gene are SGHRS and YFSETQ. This CDR3 is 15 amino acids long.

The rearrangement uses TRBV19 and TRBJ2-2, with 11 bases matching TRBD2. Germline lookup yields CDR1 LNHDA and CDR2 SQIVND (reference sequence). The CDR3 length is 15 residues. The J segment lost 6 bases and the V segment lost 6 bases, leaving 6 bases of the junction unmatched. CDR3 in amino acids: CASRGGGLAAGELFF. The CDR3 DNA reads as TGTGCCAGTAGGGGAGGGGGACTAGCGGCCGGGGAGCTGTTTTTT.

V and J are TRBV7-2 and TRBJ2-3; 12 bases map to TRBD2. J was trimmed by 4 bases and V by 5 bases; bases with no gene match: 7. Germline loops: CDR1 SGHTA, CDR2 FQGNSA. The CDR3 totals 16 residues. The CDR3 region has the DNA TGTGCCAGCAGCCGCGGACTAGCGGGGTCGTCAGATACGCAGTATTTT. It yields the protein CASSRGLAGSSDTQYF.

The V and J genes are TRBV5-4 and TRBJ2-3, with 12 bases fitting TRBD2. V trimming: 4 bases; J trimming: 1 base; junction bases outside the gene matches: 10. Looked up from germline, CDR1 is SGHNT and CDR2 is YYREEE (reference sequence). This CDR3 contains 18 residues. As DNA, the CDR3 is TGTGCCAGCAGCCCTGGACTAGCGGGGCCGGAAGGCACAGATACGCAGTATTTT. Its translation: CASSPGLAGPEGTDTQYF. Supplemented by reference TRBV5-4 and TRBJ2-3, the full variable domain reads ETGVTQSPTHLIKTRGQQVTLRCSSQSGHNTVSWYQQALGQGPQFIFQYYREEENGRGNFPPRFSGLQFPNYSSELNVNALELDDSALYLCASSPGLAGPEGTDTQYFGPGTRLTVL.

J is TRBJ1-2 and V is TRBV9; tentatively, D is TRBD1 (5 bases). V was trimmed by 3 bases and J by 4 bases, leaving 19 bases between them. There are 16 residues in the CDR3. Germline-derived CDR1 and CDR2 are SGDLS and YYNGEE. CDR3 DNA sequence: TGTGCCAGCAGCGCACAGGCCGGGGGGTCGAGCTATGGCTACACCTTC. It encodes CASSAQAGGSSYGYTF.

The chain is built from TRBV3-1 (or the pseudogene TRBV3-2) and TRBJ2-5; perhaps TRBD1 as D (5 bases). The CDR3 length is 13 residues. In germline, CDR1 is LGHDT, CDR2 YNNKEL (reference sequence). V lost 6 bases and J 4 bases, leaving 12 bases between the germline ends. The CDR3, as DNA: TGTGCCAGCAGACTAACAGGAAGAGAGACCCAGTACTTC. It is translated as CASRLTGRETQYF.

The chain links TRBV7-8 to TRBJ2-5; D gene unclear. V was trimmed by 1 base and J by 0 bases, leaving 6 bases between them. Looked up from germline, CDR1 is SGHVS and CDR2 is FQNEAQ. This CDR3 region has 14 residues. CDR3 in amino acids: CASSLGTYQETQYF. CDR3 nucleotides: TGTGCCAGCAGCTTAGGTACATACCAAGAGACCCAGTACTTC.

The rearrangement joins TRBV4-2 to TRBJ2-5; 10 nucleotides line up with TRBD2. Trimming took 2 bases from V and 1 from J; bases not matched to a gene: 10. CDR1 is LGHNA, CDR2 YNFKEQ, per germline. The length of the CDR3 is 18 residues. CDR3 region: CASSQSVLAGIFQETQYF. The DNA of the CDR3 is TGTGCCAGCAGCCAAAGTGTACTAGCGGGAATCTTCCAAGAGACCCAGTACTTC.

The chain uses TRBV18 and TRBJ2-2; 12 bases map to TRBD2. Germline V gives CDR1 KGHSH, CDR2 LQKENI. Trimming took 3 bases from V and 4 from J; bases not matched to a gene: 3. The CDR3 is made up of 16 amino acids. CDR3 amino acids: CASSPLTSGGTGELFF. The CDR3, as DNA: TGTGCCAGCTCACCGTTGACTAGCGGGGGCACCGGGGAGCTGTTTTTT.

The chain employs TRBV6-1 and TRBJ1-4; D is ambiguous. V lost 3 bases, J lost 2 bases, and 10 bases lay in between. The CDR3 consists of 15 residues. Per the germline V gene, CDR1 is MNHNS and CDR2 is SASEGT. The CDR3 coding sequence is TGTGCCAGCAGTGAGAACAGCGGTACTAATGAAAAACTGTTTTTT. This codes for CASSENSGTNEKLFF.

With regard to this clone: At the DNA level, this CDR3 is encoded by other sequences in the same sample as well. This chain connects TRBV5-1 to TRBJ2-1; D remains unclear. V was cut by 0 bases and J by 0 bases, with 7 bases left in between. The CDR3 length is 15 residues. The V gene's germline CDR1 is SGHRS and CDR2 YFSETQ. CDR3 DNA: TGCGCCAGCAGCTTGGCCGGTAGCTCCTACAATGAGCAGTTCTTC. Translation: CASSLAGSSYNEQFF.

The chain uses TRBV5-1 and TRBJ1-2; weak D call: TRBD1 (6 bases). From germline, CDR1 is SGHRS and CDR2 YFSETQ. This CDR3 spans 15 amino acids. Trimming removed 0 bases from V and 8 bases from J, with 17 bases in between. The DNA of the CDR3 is TGCGCCAGCAGCTTGGCCCCCTCCAGGGGCTACGGCTACACCTTC. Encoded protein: CASSLAPSRGYGYTF.

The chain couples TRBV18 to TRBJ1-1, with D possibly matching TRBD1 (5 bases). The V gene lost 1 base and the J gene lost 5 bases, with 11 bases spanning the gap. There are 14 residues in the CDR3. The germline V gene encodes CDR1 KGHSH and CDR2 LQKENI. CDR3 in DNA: TGTGCCAGCTCACCACAGTGGGGCCGTACTGAAGCTTTCTTT. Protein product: CASSPQWGRTEAFF.

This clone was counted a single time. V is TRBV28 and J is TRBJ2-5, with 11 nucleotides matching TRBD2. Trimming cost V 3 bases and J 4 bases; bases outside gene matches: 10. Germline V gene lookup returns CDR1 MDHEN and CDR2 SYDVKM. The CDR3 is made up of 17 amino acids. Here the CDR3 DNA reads TGTGCCAGCAGTTTTAGCGGGGGGGCGAGGGGAGGAGAGACCCAGTACTTC. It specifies CASSFSGGARGGETQYF.

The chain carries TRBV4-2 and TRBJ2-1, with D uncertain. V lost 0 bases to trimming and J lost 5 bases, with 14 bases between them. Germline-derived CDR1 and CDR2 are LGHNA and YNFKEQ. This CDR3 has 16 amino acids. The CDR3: CASSQEYELTHNEQFF. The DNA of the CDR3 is TGTGCCAGCAGCCAAGAATATGAGCTTACCCACAATGAGCAGTTCTTC.

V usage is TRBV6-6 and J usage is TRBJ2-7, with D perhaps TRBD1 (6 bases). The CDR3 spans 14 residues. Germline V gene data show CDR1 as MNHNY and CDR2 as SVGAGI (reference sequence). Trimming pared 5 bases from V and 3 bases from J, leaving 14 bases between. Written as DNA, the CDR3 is TGTGCCAGCAGTGGAGGACAGTGGGGCTACGAGCAGTACTTC. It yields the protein CASSGGQWGYEQYF.

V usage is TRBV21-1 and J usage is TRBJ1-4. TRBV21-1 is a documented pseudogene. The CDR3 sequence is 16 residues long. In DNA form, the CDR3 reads TGTGCCAGCAGAATGGGGAGGCGGGGGGTTGGAGAAAAACTGTTTTTT. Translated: CASRMGRRGVGEKLFF.